This T cell receptor (beta chain) was observed in a study of immune heterogeneity within non-small cell lung tumors. Looking at the study overall: Several squamous cell carcinomas, approximately 11 non-squamous carcinomas and 1 not otherwise specified made up the tumors. Study observations and caveats: Alongside site-unique high-frequency clones, identical dominant CDR3 beta clonotypes recurred across tumor sites within a patient. Individual patients had largely distinct high-frequency T-cell receptor beta clonotypes.

It was with 32 V and 13 J primers that multiplex PCR amplified TCR beta CDR3. Each CDR3 protein is one row after TCRdb ran MiXCR on the multiplex PCR reads. The sample includes around 4,100 distinct CDR3 sequences, roughly 21% of them seen just once. This CDR3 region has 14 residues. Trimming pared 7 bases from V and 5 bases from J, leaving 16 bases between. Germline V lookup: CDR1 SNHLY, CDR2 FYNNEI. Template came from bulk tumor genomic DNA, at approximately 640 ng per sample. Biopsies that were spaced far apart were taken, several per primary tumor, during surgery. Samples came from untreated patients having curative surgery for newly diagnosed non-small cell lung cancer. A word on this clonotype: Its antigen is unknown.

The sample was lung tumor tissue. This TCR came from a man in his sixties or seventies with non-small cell lung cancer. This rearrangement joins TRBV2 to TRBJ2-3; possible D gene TRBD2, 6 bases. The chain's CDR3 is CASIRSLGRDTQYF. The CDR3 DNA is TGTGCCAGCATAAGGTCCCTCGGGAGAGATACGCAGTATTTT.